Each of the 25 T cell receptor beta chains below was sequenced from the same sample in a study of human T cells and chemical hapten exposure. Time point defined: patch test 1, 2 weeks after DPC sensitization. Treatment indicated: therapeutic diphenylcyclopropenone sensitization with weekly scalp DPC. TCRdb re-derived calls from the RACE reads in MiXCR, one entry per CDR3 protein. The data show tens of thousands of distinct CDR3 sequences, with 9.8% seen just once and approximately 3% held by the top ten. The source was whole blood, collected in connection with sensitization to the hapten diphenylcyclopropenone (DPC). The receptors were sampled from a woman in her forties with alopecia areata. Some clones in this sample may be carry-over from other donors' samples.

The CDR3 region is CASSQAGLGTDTQYF. In nucleotides, the CDR3 is TGTGCCAGCAGCCAAGCGGGACTAGGCACAGATACGCAGTATTTT. The V call is TRBV3-1, the J call TRBJ2-3; 8 nucleotides align to TRBD2. CDR1 and CDR2 (germline): LGHDT, YNNKEL (reference sequence). V gave up 1 base and J gave up 1 base; unmatched junction bases: 1. The length of the CDR3 is 15 residues.

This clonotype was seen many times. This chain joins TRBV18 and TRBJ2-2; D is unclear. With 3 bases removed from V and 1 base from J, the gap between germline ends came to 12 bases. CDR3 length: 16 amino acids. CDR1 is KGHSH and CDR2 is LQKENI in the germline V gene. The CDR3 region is CASSPQNSRNTGELFF. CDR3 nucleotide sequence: TGTGCCAGCTCACCTCAGAACAGCAGGAACACCGGGGAGCTGTTTTTT.

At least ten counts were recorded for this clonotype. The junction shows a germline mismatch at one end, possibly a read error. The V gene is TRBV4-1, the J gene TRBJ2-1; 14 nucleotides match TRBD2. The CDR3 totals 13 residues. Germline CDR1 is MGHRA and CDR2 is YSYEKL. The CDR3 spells CASSQDRTSGGTF. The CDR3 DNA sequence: TGCGCCAGCAGCCAAGACCGGACTAGCGGGGGGACATTC.

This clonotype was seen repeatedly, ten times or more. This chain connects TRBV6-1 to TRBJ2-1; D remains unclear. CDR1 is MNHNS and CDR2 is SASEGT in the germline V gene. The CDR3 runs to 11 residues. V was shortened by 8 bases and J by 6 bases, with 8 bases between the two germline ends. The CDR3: CASPTTNEQFF. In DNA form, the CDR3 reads TGTGCCAGCCCCACTACCAATGAGCAGTTCTTC.

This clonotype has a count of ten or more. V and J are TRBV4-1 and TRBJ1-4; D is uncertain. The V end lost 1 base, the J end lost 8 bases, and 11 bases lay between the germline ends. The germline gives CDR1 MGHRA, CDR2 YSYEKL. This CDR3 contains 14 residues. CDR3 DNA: TGCGCCAGCAGCCAAGGAAGTGTTAACGAAAAACTGTTTTTT. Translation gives CASSQGSVNEKLFF.

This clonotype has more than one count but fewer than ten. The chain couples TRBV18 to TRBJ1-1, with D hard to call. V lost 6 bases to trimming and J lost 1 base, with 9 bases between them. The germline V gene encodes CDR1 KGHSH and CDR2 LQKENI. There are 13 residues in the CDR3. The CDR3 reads CASSRERNTEAFF. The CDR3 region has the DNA TGTGCCAGCTCCCGGGAAAGGAACACTGAAGCTTTCTTT.

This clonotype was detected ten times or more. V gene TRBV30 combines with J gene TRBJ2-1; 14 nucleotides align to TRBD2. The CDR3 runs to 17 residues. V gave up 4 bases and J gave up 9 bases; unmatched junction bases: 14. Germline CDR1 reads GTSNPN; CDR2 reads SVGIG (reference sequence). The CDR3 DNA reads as TGTGCCTGGACCTCACGGCGGACTAGCGGGGGGTCGAGTGAGCAGTTCTTC. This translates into CAWTSRRTSGGSSEQFF.

The CDR3 DNA follows: TGTGCCAGCAGTGCCCCCGACAGGGACTCCGAGCAGTACTTC. The encoded protein is CASSAPDRDSEQYF. This sequence joins TRBV28 and TRBJ2-7; weak D call: TRBD1 (7 bases). This CDR3 has 14 residues. Per germline, CDR1 MDHEN and CDR2 SYDVKM. V dropped 5 bases and J dropped 6 bases, with 17 bases sitting between them.

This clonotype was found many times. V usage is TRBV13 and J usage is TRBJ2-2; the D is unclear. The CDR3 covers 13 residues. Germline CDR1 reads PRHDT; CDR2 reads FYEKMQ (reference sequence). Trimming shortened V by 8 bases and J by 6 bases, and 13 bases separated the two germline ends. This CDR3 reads CASGFYYPGELFF. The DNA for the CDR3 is TGTGCCAGCGGATTCTACTATCCCGGGGAGCTGTTTTTT.

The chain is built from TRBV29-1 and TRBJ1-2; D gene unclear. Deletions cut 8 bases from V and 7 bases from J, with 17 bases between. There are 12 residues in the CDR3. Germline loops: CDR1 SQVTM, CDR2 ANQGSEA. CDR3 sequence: CSTYSDGSGYTF. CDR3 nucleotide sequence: TGCAGCACCTACTCGGACGGCAGTGGCTACACCTTC.

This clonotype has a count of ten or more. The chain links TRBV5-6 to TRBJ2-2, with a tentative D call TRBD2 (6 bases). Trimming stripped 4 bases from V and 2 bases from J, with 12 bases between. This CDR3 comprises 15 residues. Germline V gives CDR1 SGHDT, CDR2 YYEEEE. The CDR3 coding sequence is TGTGCCAGCAGCCCTGATAGCGGAAACACCGGGGAGCTGTTTTTT. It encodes CASSPDSGNTGELFF.

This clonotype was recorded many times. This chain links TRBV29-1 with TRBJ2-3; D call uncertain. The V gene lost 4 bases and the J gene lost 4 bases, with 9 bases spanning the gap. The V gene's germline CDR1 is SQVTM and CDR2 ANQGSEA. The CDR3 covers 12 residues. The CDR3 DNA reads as TGCAGCGTTGCCCCGGACCCAGATACGCAGTATTTT. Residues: CSVAPDPDTQYF.

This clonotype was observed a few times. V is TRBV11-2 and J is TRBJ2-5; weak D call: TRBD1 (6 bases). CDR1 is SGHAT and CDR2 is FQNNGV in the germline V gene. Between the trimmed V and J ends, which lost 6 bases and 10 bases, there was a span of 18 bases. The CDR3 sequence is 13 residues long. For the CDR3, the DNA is TGTGCCAGCAGTTTGGACAGCCAAGGGGTCCAGTACTTC. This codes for CASSLDSQGVQYF.

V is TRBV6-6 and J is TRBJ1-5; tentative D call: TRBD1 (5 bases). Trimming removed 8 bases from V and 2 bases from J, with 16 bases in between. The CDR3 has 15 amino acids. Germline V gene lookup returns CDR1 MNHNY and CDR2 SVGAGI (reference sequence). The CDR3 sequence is CASSNGGGGNQPQHF. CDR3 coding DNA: TGTGCCAGCTCAAACGGGGGAGGGGGCAATCAGCCCCAGCATTTT.

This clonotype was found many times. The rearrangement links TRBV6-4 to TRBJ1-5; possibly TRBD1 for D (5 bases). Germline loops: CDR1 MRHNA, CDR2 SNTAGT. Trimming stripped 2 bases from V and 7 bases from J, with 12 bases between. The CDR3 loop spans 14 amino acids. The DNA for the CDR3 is TGTGCCAGCAGTGACGTTTTGGGGCGACAGCCCCAGCATTTT. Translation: CASSDVLGRQPQHF.

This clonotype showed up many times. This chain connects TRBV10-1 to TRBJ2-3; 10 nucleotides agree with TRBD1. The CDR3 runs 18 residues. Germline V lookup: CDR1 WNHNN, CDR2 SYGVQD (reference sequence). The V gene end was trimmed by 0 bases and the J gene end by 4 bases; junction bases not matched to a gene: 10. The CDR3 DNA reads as TGCGCCAGCAGTGAGTCGTTAGGACAGGGGGACAGCGCAGATACGCAGTATTTT. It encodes CASSESLGQGDSADTQYF.

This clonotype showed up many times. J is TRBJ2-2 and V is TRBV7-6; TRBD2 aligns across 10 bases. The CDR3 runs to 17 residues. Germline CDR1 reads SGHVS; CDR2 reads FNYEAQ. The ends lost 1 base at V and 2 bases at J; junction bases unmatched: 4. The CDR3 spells CASSLEIAGGNTGELFF. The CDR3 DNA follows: TGTGCCAGCAGCTTAGAGATAGCGGGGGGCAACACCGGGGAGCTGTTTTTT.

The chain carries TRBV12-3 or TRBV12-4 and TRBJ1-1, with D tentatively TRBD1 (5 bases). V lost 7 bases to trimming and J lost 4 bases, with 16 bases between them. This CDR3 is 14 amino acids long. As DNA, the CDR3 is TGTGCCAGCACCGCGGGACGGGCCCGCACTGAAGCTTTCTTT. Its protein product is CASTAGRARTEAFF.

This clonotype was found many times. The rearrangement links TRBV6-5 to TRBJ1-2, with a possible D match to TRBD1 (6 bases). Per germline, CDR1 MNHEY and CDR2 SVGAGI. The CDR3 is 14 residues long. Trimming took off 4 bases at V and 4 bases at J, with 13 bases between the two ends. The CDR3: CASSSGQWGYGYTF. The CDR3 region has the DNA TGTGCCAGCAGTTCTGGACAGTGGGGCTATGGCTACACCTTC.

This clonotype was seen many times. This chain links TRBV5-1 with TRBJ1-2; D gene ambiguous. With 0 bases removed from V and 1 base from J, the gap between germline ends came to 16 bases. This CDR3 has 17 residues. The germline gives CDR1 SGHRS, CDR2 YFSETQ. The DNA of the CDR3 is TGCGCCAGCAGCTTGGTTCTGGGCACCCCTTATAACTATGGCTACACCTTC. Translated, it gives CASSLVLGTPYNYGYTF.

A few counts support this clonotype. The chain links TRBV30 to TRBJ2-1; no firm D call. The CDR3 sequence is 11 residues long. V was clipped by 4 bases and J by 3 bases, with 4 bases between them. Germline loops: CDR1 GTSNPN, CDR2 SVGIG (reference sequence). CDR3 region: CAWTDYNEQFF. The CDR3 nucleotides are TGTGCCTGGACAGACTACAATGAGCAGTTCTTC.

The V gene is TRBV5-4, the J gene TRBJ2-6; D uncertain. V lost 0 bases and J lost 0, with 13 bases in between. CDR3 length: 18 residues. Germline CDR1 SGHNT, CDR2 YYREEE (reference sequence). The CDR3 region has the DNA TGTGCCAGCAGCTTGGCATCGGGTCTACCCTCTGGGGCCAACGTCCTGACTTTC. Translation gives CASSLASGLPSGANVLTF.

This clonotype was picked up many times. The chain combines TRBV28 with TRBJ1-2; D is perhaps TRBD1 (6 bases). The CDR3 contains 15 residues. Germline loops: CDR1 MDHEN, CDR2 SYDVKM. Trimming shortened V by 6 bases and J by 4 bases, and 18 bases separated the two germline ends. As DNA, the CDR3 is TGTGCCAGCAGGGGAACAGGGACGGTTGGCTATGGCTACACCTTC. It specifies CASRGTGTVGYGYTF.

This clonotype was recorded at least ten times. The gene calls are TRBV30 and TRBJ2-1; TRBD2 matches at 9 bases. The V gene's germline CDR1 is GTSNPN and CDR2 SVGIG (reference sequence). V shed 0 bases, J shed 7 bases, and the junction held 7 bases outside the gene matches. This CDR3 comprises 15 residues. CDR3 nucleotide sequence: TGTGCCTGGAGTGTACGGGCGGGGGGGCCTAATGAGCAGTTCTTC. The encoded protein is CAWSVRAGGPNEQFF.

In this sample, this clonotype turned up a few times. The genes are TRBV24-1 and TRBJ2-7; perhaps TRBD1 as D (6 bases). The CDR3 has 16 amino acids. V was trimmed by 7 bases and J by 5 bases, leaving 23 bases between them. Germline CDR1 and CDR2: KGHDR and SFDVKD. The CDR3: CATSAVNGQGSHEQYF. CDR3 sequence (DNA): TGTGCCACCAGCGCGGTAAACGGGCAGGGGTCCCACGAGCAGTACTTC.